This T cell receptor (beta chain) was identified during a study of T cells in tumors after PD-1 blockade. Turning to the study itself: No patient had prior checkpoint blockade, systemic immunosuppression, or radiotherapy within 4 weeks. Tumor samples yielded about 22-fold more depth than single-cell TCR sequencing.

On this clone: Its antigen is undetermined.

Method: immunoSEQ multiplex PCR; TCRdb's copy keeps in-frame clones and lacks some. The profile shows more than 1,500 clones, just under 75% of them singletons. Germline CDR1 and CDR2: SGHDT and YYEEEE. This CDR3 region has 13 residues. V gave up 6 bases and J gave up 8 bases; unmatched junction bases: 6. Time point indicated: second of two pre-therapy site-matched biopsies roughly two months apart. Before and after PD-1 blockade, biopsies were collected from the same primary tumor site. Points from the study as a whole: Peripheral recruitment is suggested, as some novel exhausted tumor clones were in pre-treatment blood.

The chain uses TRBV5-6 and TRBJ1-4, with TRBD1 identical over 8 bases. The sequence was obtained from a human donor with basal cell carcinoma. This specimen was tumor tissue, taken before anti-PD-1 treatment. CDR3 protein: CASTLRGLEKLFF. The CDR3 nucleotides are TGTGCCAGCACCCTCAGGGGGCTCGAAAAACTGTTTTTT.